Listed below are T cell receptor beta chains from one sample, sequenced in a study of regulatory T cells in long-lasting Graves disease. TCRdb re-called the multiplex PCR reads through MiXCR, storing one row per CDR3 protein. The sample carries 300,000 to 400,000 distinct CDR3 sequences, 16% recorded once. The same specimen was also included in a second study, on T cells in Graves' hyperthyroidism and ophthalmopathy.

Sequenced material: peripheral blood mononuclear cells (PBMCs), taken at new diagnosis, from a patient treated with antithyroid drugs. The receptors come from a man aged 35 to 55 with Graves disease. CDR3s include the opening cysteine and the closing phenylalanine or tryptophan. The D gene is left open where the match is weak. Only part of the rows carry a size: once, few, many, or a class if the clone is expanded.

clone size: many
V gene: TRBV28
J gene: TRBJ2-7
D gene: .
CDR3 DNA: TGTGCCAGCAGTACGACAGGGAGGGGGGTGGCCTACGAGCAGTACTTC
CDR3 protein: CASSTTGRGVAYEQYF

clone size: .
V gene: TRBV6-5
J gene: TRBJ1-5
D gene: .
CDR3 DNA: TGTGCCAGCAGTTACATCCGTGGGGGGGAACATCAGCCCCAGCATTTT
CDR3 protein: CASSYIRGGEHQPQHF

clone size: .
V gene: TRBV28
J gene: TRBJ2-7
D gene: TRBD1
CDR3 DNA: TGTGCCAGCAGTCCTCCGGGACAGGGGATAGATTACGAGCAGTACTTC
CDR3 protein: CASSPPGQGIDYEQYF

clone size: many
V gene: TRBV11-3
J gene: TRBJ2-3
D gene: TRBD2
CDR3 DNA: TGTGCCAGCAGTAATCTAGCGGGAGAGTTCGCAGATACGCAGTATTTT
CDR3 protein: CASSNLAGEFADTQYF

clone size: many
V gene: TRBV10-3
J gene: TRBJ2-7
D gene: .
CDR3 DNA: TGTGCCATCAAACCGGGACTGCTCGGTGTAGAGCAGTACTTC
CDR3 protein: CAIKPGLLGVEQYF

clone size: many
V gene: TRBV6-5
J gene: TRBJ2-5
D gene: .
CDR3 DNA: TGTGCCAGCAGTTATTCGCGGTCTTCCCTTCAAGAGACCCAGTACTTC
CDR3 protein: CASSYSRSSLQETQYF

clone size: many
V gene: TRBV11-3
J gene: TRBJ2-2
D gene: .
CDR3 DNA: TGTGCCAGCAGCCTCCAGGGGTTCAACACCGGGGAGCTGTTTTTT
CDR3 protein: CASSLQGFNTGELFF

clone size: many
V gene: TRBV2
J gene: TRBJ1-4
D gene: TRBD1
CDR3 DNA: TGTGCCAGCAGTCAGGACAGGGGTCGTGAAAAACTGTTTTTT
CDR3 protein: CASSQDRGREKLFF

clone size: many
V gene: TRBV5-5
J gene: TRBJ1-1
D gene: .
CDR3 DNA: TGTGCCAGCAGCTTGGCCCTCGGCACTGAAGCTTTCTTT
CDR3 protein: CASSLALGTEAFF

clone size: many
V gene: TRBV29-1
J gene: TRBJ2-7
D gene: TRBD1
CDR3 DNA: TGCAGCGTGGTCGGACAGGGGGATCGGGAGCAGTACTTC
CDR3 protein: CSVVGQGDREQYF

clone size: .
V gene: TRBV7-2
J gene: TRBJ2-2
D gene: TRBD2
CDR3 DNA: TGTGCCAGCAGCTTAGTAGGGACTAGCGTCGGCGGGGAGCTGTTTTTT
CDR3 protein: CASSLVGTSVGGELFF

clone size: many
V gene: TRBV2
J gene: TRBJ1-1
D gene: .
CDR3 DNA: TGTGCCAGCATAAGACTGTTAAGCACTGAAGCTTTCTTT
CDR3 protein: CASIRLLSTEAFF

clone size: many
V gene: TRBV2
J gene: TRBJ2-2
D gene: .
CDR3 DNA: TGTGCCAGCAGTGAAGGGACCCTCACCGGGGAGCTGTTTTTT
CDR3 protein: CASSEGTLTGELFF

clone size: few
V gene: TRBV27
J gene: TRBJ2-2
D gene: TRBD1
CDR3 DNA: TGTGCCAGCAGTTTACGGCAGGGGGCTTTAGGGGAGCTGTTTTTT
CDR3 protein: CASSLRQGALGELFF

clone size: .
V gene: TRBV12-3/TRBV12-4
J gene: TRBJ1-5
D gene: .
CDR3 DNA: TGTGCCAGCAGTGACGGGAGGCCCCAGCATTTT
CDR3 protein: CASSDGRPQHF

clone size: few
V gene: TRBV20-1
J gene: TRBJ1-1
D gene: .
CDR3 DNA: TGCAGTGCGCTGGCCTCAGGATCGGGCAACACTGAAGCTTTCTTT
CDR3 protein: CSALASGSGNTEAFF

clone size: .
V gene: TRBV10-3
J gene: TRBJ1-2
D gene: .
CDR3 DNA: TGTGCCGCCCGTTCTTTTACCTCGCCAGTCTATGGCTACACCTTC
CDR3 protein: CAARSFTSPVYGYTF

clone size: .
V gene: TRBV28
J gene: TRBJ2-5
D gene: TRBD2
CDR3 DNA: TGTGCCAGCAGTTTTGGGGGGACTAGCGGGCGTGAGACCCAGTACTTC
CDR3 protein: CASSFGGTSGRETQYF

clone size: many
V gene: TRBV2
J gene: TRBJ2-2
D gene: TRBD1
CDR3 DNA: TGTGCCAGCAGTGGGGACAGAAACACCGGGGAGCTGTTTTTT
CDR3 protein: CASSGDRNTGELFF

clone size: many
V gene: TRBV9
J gene: TRBJ1-3
D gene: .
CDR3 DNA: TGTGCCAGCAGCGTAGAGTCAGGGGCTGGAAACACCATATATTTT
CDR3 protein: CASSVESGAGNTIYF

clone size: few
V gene: TRBV20-1
J gene: TRBJ1-3
D gene: .
CDR3 DNA: TGCAGTGCTAGAGACCGGGGAACCTCTGGAAACACCATATATTTT
CDR3 protein: CSARDRGTSGNTIYF

clone size: few
V gene: TRBV6-9
J gene: TRBJ2-3
D gene: .
CDR3 DNA: TGTGCCAGCAGTTGGTCCGAGACTAGCACAGATACGCAGTATTTT
CDR3 protein: CASSWSETSTDTQYF

clone size: many
V gene: TRBV2
J gene: TRBJ2-7
D gene: .
CDR3 DNA: TGTGCCAGCAGACGGACAGTTCGGGTCTACGAGCAGTACTTC
CDR3 protein: CASRRTVRVYEQYF

clone size: .
V gene: TRBV20-1
J gene: TRBJ1-3
D gene: .
CDR3 DNA: TGCAGTGCCCCTAACAGGGCTAGAAACACCATATATTTT
CDR3 protein: CSAPNRARNTIYF

clone size: many
V gene: TRBV28
J gene: TRBJ1-5
D gene: .
CDR3 DNA: TGTGCCAGCAGTACGACAGGTGCCGGCAATCAGCCCCAGCATTTT
CDR3 protein: CASSTTGAGNQPQHF

clone size: .
V gene: TRBV18
J gene: TRBJ2-1
D gene: TRBD1
CDR3 DNA: TGTGCCAGCTCACCACCCGGGACAGGGTCTGGGAATGAGCAGTTCTTC
CDR3 protein: CASSPPGTGSGNEQFF

clone size: few
V gene: TRBV3-1
J gene: TRBJ2-7
D gene: .
CDR3 DNA: TGTGCCAGCAGCCAAGAGCCCGTCTACGAGCAGTACTTC
CDR3 protein: CASSQEPVYEQYF

clone size: many
V gene: TRBV6-1
J gene: TRBJ2-7
D gene: TRBD2
CDR3 DNA: TGTGCCAGCACTGACGCGGGGGGTAAACGCTCCTACGAGCAGTACTTC
CDR3 protein: CASTDAGGKRSYEQYF

clone size: many
V gene: TRBV30
J gene: TRBJ1-1
D gene: .
CDR3 DNA: TGTGCCTGGAGCAAGGGGAGCCAGGAAGCTTTCTTT
CDR3 protein: CAWSKGSQEAFF

clone size: .
V gene: TRBV4-1
J gene: TRBJ2-3
D gene: TRBD2
CDR3 DNA: TGCGCCAGCAGCCAGGATAGACTAGCGGGGGGCTTCACAGATACGCAGTATTTT
CDR3 protein: CASSQDRLAGGFTDTQYF

clone size: many
V gene: TRBV18
J gene: TRBJ2-4
D gene: TRBD2
CDR3 DNA: TGTGCCAGCTTAGAAAGGACTAGCGGAGAAAACATTCAGTACTTC
CDR3 protein: CASLERTSGENIQYF

clone size: many
V gene: TRBV5-1
J gene: TRBJ1-2
D gene: .
CDR3 DNA: TGCGCCAGCAGCTTGGGGACACCTCAGGAGGGCTATGGCTACACCTTC
CDR3 protein: CASSLGTPQEGYGYTF

clone size: .
V gene: TRBV11-2
J gene: TRBJ2-1
D gene: .
CDR3 DNA: TGTGCCAGCCATAGCGGTTCATCGTTTTACAATGAGCAGTTCTTC
CDR3 protein: CASHSGSSFYNEQFF

clone size: .
V gene: TRBV2
J gene: TRBJ2-1
D gene: TRBD2
CDR3 DNA: TGTGCCAGCACCCGGACTAGCGGGGGGGCGTCGAATGAGCAGTTCTTC
CDR3 protein: CASTRTSGGASNEQFF

clone size: many
V gene: TRBV7-6
J gene: TRBJ2-2
D gene: .
CDR3 DNA: TGTGCCAGCAGCCTCCGGGCAGGGAACGGGGAGCTGTTTTTT
CDR3 protein: CASSLRAGNGELFF

clone size: .
V gene: TRBV5-5
J gene: TRBJ2-3
D gene: .
CDR3 DNA: TGTGCCAGCAGCCAAGGGGCAGGGCCGATCACAGATACGCAGTATTTT
CDR3 protein: CASSQGAGPITDTQYF

clone size: many
V gene: TRBV7-2
J gene: TRBJ2-3
D gene: .
CDR3 DNA: TGTGCCAGCAGCCAGGACAGATTTTTGGATACGCAGTATTTT
CDR3 protein: CASSQDRFLDTQYF

clone size: few
V gene: TRBV12-3/TRBV12-4
J gene: TRBJ2-2
D gene: .
CDR3 DNA: TGTGCCAGCAGTTTAGATGGTGGTGTGACCGGGGAGCTGTTTTTT
CDR3 protein: CASSLDGGVTGELFF

clone size: .
V gene: TRBV9
J gene: TRBJ2-3
D gene: TRBD2
CDR3 DNA: TGTGCCAGCAGCTCTTTAGCGGGCCTGGTGGATACGCAGTATTTT
CDR3 protein: CASSSLAGLVDTQYF

clone size: .
V gene: TRBV19
J gene: TRBJ2-7
D gene: .
CDR3 DNA: TGTGCCAGTAGTAGCCGGGACCCAACCTGCGAGCAGTACTTC
CDR3 protein: CASSSRDPTCEQYF

clone size: few
V gene: TRBV9
J gene: TRBJ2-3
D gene: .
CDR3 DNA: .
CDR3 protein: CASSVAEGSSTDTRYF

clone size: many
V gene: TRBV24-1
J gene: TRBJ1-5
D gene: .
CDR3 DNA: TGTGCCACCAGTCCTTCAGGGTGGGATCAGCCCCAGCATTTT
CDR3 protein: CATSPSGWDQPQHF

clone size: many
V gene: TRBV3-1
J gene: TRBJ2-2
D gene: .
CDR3 DNA: TGTGCCAGCAGCCATGATCAACGACGACACGGGGGAACCGTCGGGGAGCTGTCTTTT
CDR3 protein: CASSHDQRRHGGTVGELSF

clone size: few
V gene: TRBV6-1
J gene: TRBJ2-6
D gene: TRBD1
CDR3 DNA: TGTGCCAGCAGATCAGGGGGATCGTTTGGGGCCAACGTCCTGACTTTC
CDR3 protein: CASRSGGSFGANVLTF

clone size: many
V gene: TRBV7-2
J gene: TRBJ2-5
D gene: TRBD1
CDR3 DNA: TGTGCCAGCAGTCAAGATTCGGGACAGGGTGTGACCCAGTACTTC
CDR3 protein: CASSQDSGQGVTQYF

clone size: many
V gene: TRBV5-8
J gene: TRBJ1-5
D gene: TRBD1
CDR3 DNA: TGTGCCAGCAGCTCCCGGACAGGACGCAATCAGCCCCAGCATTTT
CDR3 protein: CASSSRTGRNQPQHF

clone size: .
V gene: TRBV5-6
J gene: TRBJ2-3
D gene: TRBD2
CDR3 DNA: TGTGCCAGCAGCTTGGCGGGCGGGGGGGTCACAGATACGCAGTATTTT
CDR3 protein: CASSLAGGGVTDTQYF

clone size: many
V gene: TRBV29-1
J gene: TRBJ2-5
D gene: TRBD1
CDR3 DNA: TGCAGCGTCCGTAGACAGGGAGAGACCCAGTACTTC
CDR3 protein: CSVRRQGETQYF

clone size: .
V gene: TRBV7-2
J gene: TRBJ1-5
D gene: .
CDR3 DNA: TGTGCCAGCAGCTTAGCCAACTACAATCAGCCCCAGCATTTT
CDR3 protein: CASSLANYNQPQHF

clone size: many
V gene: TRBV7-9
J gene: TRBJ2-1
D gene: .
CDR3 DNA: TGTGCCAGCAGCTTGATCGCGGAGAGGGTCGAACCAACCCACAATGAGCAGTTCTTC
CDR3 protein: CASSLIAERVEPTHNEQFF

clone size: .
V gene: TRBV7-9
J gene: TRBJ2-1
D gene: .
CDR3 DNA: TGTGCCAGCAGCCCCCTGGCGGGGCCTGCTTTCGAGCAGTTCTTC
CDR3 protein: CASSPLAGPAFEQFF

clone size: few
V gene: TRBV29-1
J gene: TRBJ2-1
D gene: .
CDR3 DNA: TGCAGCGTTGAAGGGGCGGGCACAAGCTCCTACAATGAGCAGTTCTTC
CDR3 protein: CSVEGAGTSSYNEQFF

clone size: many
V gene: TRBV12-3/TRBV12-4
J gene: TRBJ2-7
D gene: .
CDR3 DNA: TGTGCCAGCAGTTTAGCGCTTCGGGCAGCCTCAACCTACGAGCAGTACTTC
CDR3 protein: CASSLALRAASTYEQYF

clone size: many
V gene: TRBV7-9
J gene: TRBJ2-3
D gene: TRBD2
CDR3 DNA: TGTGCCAGCAGCCCACGGTTAGCGGGGCCCCATAGCACAGATACGCAGTATTTT
CDR3 protein: CASSPRLAGPHSTDTQYF